The text below deals with one TCR beta chain. The junction and the germline gene differ at one end; a read error may be behind it. Blood RNA originated from unsorted whole blood, with germline DNA additionally extracted. This entry belongs to a study of tumor-infiltrating lymphocytes in primary liver carcinoma. Constant-region priming of around 500 ng total RNA yielded TCR beta cDNA. Nested multiplex PCR, run for three rounds with slightly modified ARM-PCR, yielded TCR beta libraries. The first two PCR rounds used TRBV1-TRBV30 forward primers with a C-beta reverse primer, roughly 10 cycles each. Each CDR3 protein is one row after TCRdb ran MiXCR on the multiplex PCR reads. Of roughly 330,000 distinct CDR3 sequences in the sample, less than 65% were seen once. Per germline, CDR1 SGHAT and CDR2 FQNNGV. The CDR3 covers 14 residues.

The chain links TRBV11-2 to TRBJ2-3, with a possible D match to TRBD2 (6 bases). Sequenced input: peripheral blood. The sequence derives from a man aged 40-49 years with primary liver carcinoma and hepatitis B virus infection. The CDR3 loop reads CASNQLTSTDTQYF. In DNA form, the CDR3 reads TGTGCCAGCAACCAGCTTACTAGCACAGATACACAGTATTTT.